Following are 15 T cell receptor beta chains from one sample sequenced in a study of CD8 T cells in ankylosing spondylitis. Each CDR3 protein is one row after TCRdb ran MiXCR on the 5' RACE reads. Of a few hundred thousand distinct CDR3 sequences listed, 6.5% to 10% were seen once; the top ten hold roughly 15%. Study outcomes and limitations: Seemingly distinctive of ankylosing spondylitis blood was a TCR beta motif formed by eight highly homologous variants.

The antigens these receptors bind are not known. Sequenced input: blood, either unsorted or a sorted T cell fraction (not recorded which). The receptors were sampled from a male donor with ankylosing spondylitis.

V usage is TRBV6-1 and J usage is TRBJ1-1, with D unresolved. V was clipped by 2 bases and J by 4 bases, with 11 bases between them. The CDR3 runs 14 residues. Germline V lookup: CDR1 MNHNS, CDR2 SASEGT. The CDR3 DNA sequence: TGTGCCAGCAGTGAAAGTTGGTGGGGCACTGAAGCTTTCTTT. Protein sequence: CASSESWWGTEAFF.

This clonotype has a count of ten or more. The chain joins TRBV28 to TRBJ2-1; unclear D gene. The germline gives CDR1 MDHEN, CDR2 SYDVKM. The CDR3 has 14 amino acids. Trimming stripped 7 bases from V and 12 bases from J, with 22 bases between. The CDR3 region has the DNA TGTGCCAGCACCGAATACGTGGGAACGCCTGGGCAGTTCTTC. Translation gives CASTEYVGTPGQFF.

This clonotype was found many times. The chain couples TRBV28 to TRBJ1-1; D is uncertain. Trimming took off 6 bases at V and 2 bases at J, with 13 bases between the two ends. The V gene's germline CDR1 is MDHEN and CDR2 SYDVKM. CDR3 size: 14 residues. The CDR3, as DNA: TGTGCCAGCAGCCGCATCCTCATAAACACTGAAGCTTTCTTT. Its translation: CASSRILINTEAFF.

The chain recombines TRBV4-1 with TRBJ1-2; tentative D call: TRBD1 (6 bases). V shed 4 bases and J shed 0 bases, with 12 bases lying between them. This CDR3 is built from 15 residues. CDR1 is MGHRA, CDR2 YSYEKL, per germline. This CDR3 reads CASSPTGGSNYGYTF. Here the CDR3 DNA reads TGCGCCAGCAGCCCTACCGGGGGCTCTAACTATGGCTACACCTTC.

The rearrangement joins TRBV7-8 to TRBJ2-7; D may be TRBD2 (5 bases). V lost 8 bases and J 4 bases, leaving 15 bases between the germline ends. Germline values: CDR1 SGHVS, CDR2 FQNEAQ. This CDR3 spans 13 amino acids. CDR3: CASRGQIPYEQYF. CDR3 nucleotide sequence: TGTGCCAGCCGCGGGCAAATCCCTTACGAGCAGTACTTC.

This clonotype was counted a few times. The gene calls are TRBV5-1 and TRBJ1-1, with 8 bases that match TRBD1. The trim removed 0 bases at V and 11 bases at J, leaving 18 bases unmatched. This CDR3 is built from 17 residues. Germline-derived CDR1 and CDR2 are SGHRS and YFSETQ. The CDR3 here is CASSLAGQGKGTVRAFF. For the CDR3, the DNA is TGCGCCAGCAGCTTGGCTGGACAGGGTAAAGGTACCGTTCGGGCTTTCTTT.

This clonotype was picked up a small number of times. The chain joins TRBV12-3 or TRBV12-4 to TRBJ2-2, with D possibly called TRBD1 or TRBD2 (6 bases each). The CDR3 runs to 14 residues. V was trimmed by 5 bases and J by 4 bases, leaving 11 bases between them. In DNA, the CDR3 is TGTGCCAGCAGTCTCGGGGGCTTCACCGGGGAGCTGTTTTTT. Translated, it gives CASSLGGFTGELFF.

The chain links TRBV5-1 to TRBJ2-1; no reliable D call. The germline V and J ends were trimmed by 0 bases and 0 bases, with 7 bases remaining between them. The CDR3 has 15 residues. CDR1 and CDR2 (germline): SGHRS, YFSETQ. DNA for the CDR3: TGCGCCAGCAGCTTGGATCGGAGCTCCTACAATGAGCAGTTCTTC. This codes for CASSLDRSSYNEQFF.

This clonotype appeared many times. The chain links TRBV7-9 to TRBJ2-1; D is undetermined. V was clipped by 1 base and J by 1 base, with 8 bases between them. The CDR3 totals 15 residues. Looked up from germline, CDR1 is SEHNR and CDR2 is FQNEAQ (reference sequence). This CDR3 reads CASSLVIDSYNEQFF. DNA for the CDR3: TGTGCCAGCAGCTTAGTGATAGATTCCTACAATGAGCAGTTCTTC.

This clonotype has ten or more counts. This chain connects TRBV12-3 or TRBV12-4 to TRBJ2-7; D is perhaps TRBD2 (6 bases). The CDR3 totals 14 residues. V was cut by 5 bases and J by 3 bases, with 14 bases left in between. In DNA, the CDR3 is TGTGCCAGCAGTCTCGCCGGGAGTTTCTACGAGCAGTACTTC. Amino acids: CASSLAGSFYEQYF.

This clonotype appeared many times. The rearrangement uses TRBV28 and TRBJ1-1, with D unclear. V lost 4 bases and J lost 0, with 15 bases in between. Germline CDR1 reads MDHEN; CDR2 reads SYDVKM. CDR3 length: 16 residues. The CDR3 loop is CASSSGVRGMNTEAFF. The CDR3 bases are TGTGCCAGCAGTTCGGGCGTCAGAGGGATGAACACTGAAGCTTTCTTT. The full variable domain, its missing parts supplied by reference TRBV28 and TRBJ1-1, is DVKVTQSSRYLVKRTGEKVFLECVQDMDHENMFWYRQDPGLGLRLIYFSYDVKMKEKGDIPEGYSVSREKKERFSLILESASTNQTSMYLCASSSGVRGMNTEAFFGQGTRLTVV.

V is TRBV28 and J is TRBJ1-6; 7 bases agree with TRBD1. The CDR3 spans 15 residues. Germline CDR1 MDHEN, CDR2 SYDVKM. Trimming removed 6 bases from V and 7 bases from J; junction bases left unmatched: 9. CDR3 DNA: TGTGCCAGCAGCTCTTCGACAGGGCCAAATTCACCCCTCCACTTT. Protein: CASSSSTGPNSPLHF.

This clonotype was observed many times. V and J are TRBV20-1 and TRBJ2-2; no clear D. In germline, CDR1 is DFQATT, CDR2 SNEGSKA (reference sequence). The CDR3 totals 15 residues. Trimming left V 1 base short and J 2 bases short, with 11 bases between. The CDR3 loop is CSARAEGKNTGELFF. CDR3 DNA: TGCAGTGCTAGAGCCGAAGGGAAAAACACCGGGGAGCTGTTTTTT.

This chain joins TRBV3-1 and TRBJ1-1; D not certain. CDR3 length equals 13 residues. Germline-derived CDR1 and CDR2 are LGHDT and YNNKEL (reference sequence). Between the trimmed V and J ends, which lost 5 bases and 4 bases, there was a span of 11 bases. Here the CDR3 DNA reads TGTGCCAGCAGCAGGGTAGGTGCCACTGAAGCTTTCTTT. This codes for CASSRVGATEAFF.

The gene calls are TRBV10-2 and TRBJ2-1; TRBD2 aligns across 7 bases. CDR1 and CDR2 (germline): WSHSY, SAAADI. The CDR3 is 14 amino acids. J gave up 5 bases and V 1 base, and 2 bases lay outside the gene matches. CDR3 bases: TGCGCCAGCAGTGAGTGGCTAGCGGACAATGAGCAGTTCTTC. As protein: CASSEWLADNEQFF.